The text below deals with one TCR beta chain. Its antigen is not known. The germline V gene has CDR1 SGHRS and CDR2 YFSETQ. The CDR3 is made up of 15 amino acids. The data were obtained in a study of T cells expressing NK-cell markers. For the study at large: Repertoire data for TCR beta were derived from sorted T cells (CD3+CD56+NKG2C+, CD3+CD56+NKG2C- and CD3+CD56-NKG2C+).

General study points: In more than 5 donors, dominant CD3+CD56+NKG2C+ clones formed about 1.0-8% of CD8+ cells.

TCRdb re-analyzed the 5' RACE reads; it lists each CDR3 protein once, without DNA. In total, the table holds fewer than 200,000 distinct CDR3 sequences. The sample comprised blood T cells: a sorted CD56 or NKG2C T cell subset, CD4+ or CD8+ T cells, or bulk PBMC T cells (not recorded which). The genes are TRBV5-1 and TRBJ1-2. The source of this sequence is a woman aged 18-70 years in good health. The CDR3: CASSFTLTATYGYTF.